This TCR beta chain originates from a study of cytomegalovirus exposure and HLA in healthy donors. A remark on this clone: The antigen is unknown.

Whole-study findings and limits: A few chains linked to CMV were shown in vitro to be specific for CMV antigens. Rare TCR sequences predominated, though certain public TCRs were found in many donors.

Clones were read by immunoSEQ multiplex PCR, and TCRdb kept only the in-frame ones, dropping some. The table has around 200,000 clones, around 80% seen once. After removal of 4 bases from V and 8 bases from J, the junction contained 5 bases not matched to a gene. The CDR3 is made up of 14 amino acids. Germline V CDR1 and CDR2: SGHRS, YFSETQ. The receptor was isolated from a woman in her thirties in good health and CMV-seronegative. What was sequenced was PBMCs. The rearrangement uses TRBV5-1 and TRBJ2-1; 11 bases align to TRBD1. The DNA for the CDR3 is TGCGCCAGCAGCACGGGACAGGGGGTGGATGAGCAGTTCTTC. This translates into CASSTGQGVDEQFF.